The source of this T cell receptor (beta chain) is a study of cytomegalovirus exposure and HLA in healthy donors. For the study at large: Drawn from HLA-typed donors, about 82 million unique TCRs were held in an early data release.

Whole-study results and caveats: In an earlier analysis, about 87% or about 30%: the productive usage of most TCR beta V segments.

A remark on this clone: Its antigen is unknown.

Trimming stripped 4 bases from V and 2 bases from J, with 12 bases between. The CDR3 spans 15 residues. Germline CDR1 reads MNHNS; CDR2 reads SASEGT. The PCR employed 60 Vbeta primers together with 13 Jbeta primers. Original handling: A follow-up analysis tallied some 80 million unique TCR beta chains, roughly 11 million shared. The method was immunoSEQ multiplex PCR; TCRdb's version includes in-frame clones alone and lacks a portion of them. That table supplies the V and J calls and clone size; D and trimming were determined from the DNA. Altogether some 180,000 clones are present, around 84% being singletons, with the ten largest covering 1% to 1.5%. Donors had nominal health at sampling but likely had unrecorded immune exposures.

The sequence was collected from a girl aged 2 to 9 in good health and CMV-seropositive. The sample was PBMCs. The V call is TRBV6-1, the J call TRBJ1-3; no definite D call. The CDR3 bases are TGTGCCAGCAGTGTAGAACTGTCCCCTGGAAACACCATATATTTT. Translation gives CASSVELSPGNTIYF.